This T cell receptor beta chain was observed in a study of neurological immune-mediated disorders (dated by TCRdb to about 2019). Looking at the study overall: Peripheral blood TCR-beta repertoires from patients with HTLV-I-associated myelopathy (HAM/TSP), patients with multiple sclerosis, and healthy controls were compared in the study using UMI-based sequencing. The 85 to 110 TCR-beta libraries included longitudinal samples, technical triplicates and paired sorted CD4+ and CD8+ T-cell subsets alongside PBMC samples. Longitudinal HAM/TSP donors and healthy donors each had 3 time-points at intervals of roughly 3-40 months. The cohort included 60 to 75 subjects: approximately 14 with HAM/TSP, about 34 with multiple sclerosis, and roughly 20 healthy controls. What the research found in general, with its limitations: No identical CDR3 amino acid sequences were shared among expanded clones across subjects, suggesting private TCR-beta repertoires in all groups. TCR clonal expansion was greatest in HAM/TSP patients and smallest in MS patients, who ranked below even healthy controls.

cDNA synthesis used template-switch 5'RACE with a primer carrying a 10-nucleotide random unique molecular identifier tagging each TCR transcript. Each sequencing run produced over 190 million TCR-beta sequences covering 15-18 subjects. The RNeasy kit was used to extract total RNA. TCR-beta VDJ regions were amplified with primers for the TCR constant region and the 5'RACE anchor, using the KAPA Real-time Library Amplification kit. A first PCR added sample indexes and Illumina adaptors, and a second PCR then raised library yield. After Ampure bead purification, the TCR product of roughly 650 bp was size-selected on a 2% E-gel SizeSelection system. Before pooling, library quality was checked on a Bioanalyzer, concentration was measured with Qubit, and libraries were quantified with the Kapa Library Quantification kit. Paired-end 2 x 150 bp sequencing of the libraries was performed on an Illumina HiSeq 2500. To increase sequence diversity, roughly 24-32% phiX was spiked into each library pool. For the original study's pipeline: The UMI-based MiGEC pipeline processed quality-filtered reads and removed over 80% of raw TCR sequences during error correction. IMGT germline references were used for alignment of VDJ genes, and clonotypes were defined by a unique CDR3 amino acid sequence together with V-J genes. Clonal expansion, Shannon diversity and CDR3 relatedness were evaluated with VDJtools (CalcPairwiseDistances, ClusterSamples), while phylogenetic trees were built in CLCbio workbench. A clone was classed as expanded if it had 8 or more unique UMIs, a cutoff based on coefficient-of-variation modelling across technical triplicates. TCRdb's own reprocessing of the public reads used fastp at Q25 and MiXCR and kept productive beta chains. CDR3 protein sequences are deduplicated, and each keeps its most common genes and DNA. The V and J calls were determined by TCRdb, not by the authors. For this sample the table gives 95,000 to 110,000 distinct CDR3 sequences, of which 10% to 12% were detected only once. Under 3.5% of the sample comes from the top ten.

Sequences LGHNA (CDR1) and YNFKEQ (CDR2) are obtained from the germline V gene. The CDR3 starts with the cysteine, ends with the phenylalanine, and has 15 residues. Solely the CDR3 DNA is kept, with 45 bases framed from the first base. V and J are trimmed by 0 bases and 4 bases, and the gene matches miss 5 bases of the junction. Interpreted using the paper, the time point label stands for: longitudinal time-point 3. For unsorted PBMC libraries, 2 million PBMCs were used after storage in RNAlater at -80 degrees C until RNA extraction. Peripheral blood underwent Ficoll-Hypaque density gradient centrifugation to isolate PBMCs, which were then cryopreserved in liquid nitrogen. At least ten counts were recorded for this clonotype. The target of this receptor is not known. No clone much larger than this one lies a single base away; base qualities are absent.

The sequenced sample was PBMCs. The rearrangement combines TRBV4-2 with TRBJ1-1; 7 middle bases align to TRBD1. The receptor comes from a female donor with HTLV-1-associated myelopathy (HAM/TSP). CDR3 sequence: CASSQETDRSTEAFF. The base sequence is TGTGCCAGCAGCCAAGAGACGGACAGGAGCACTGAAGCTTTCTTT.